A selection of T cell receptor beta chains follows, all from one sample in a study of shared clonotypes between healthy human individuals. Some clones are missing from TCRdb's copy, which holds only in-frame ones; the method was immunoSEQ multiplex PCR. The data show roughly 2.5 million clones, with over 85% seen just once and 0.14% held by the top ten. Sequencing used naive CD4+ T cells sorted from blood. These receptors were obtained from a man between 18 and 29 years old in good health. Both conserved end residues are part of each CDR3. D genes are given only for firm matches. A row's size may be missing; if present it is once, few, many or a size class.

D,J,size,V,DNA,CDR3
.,TRBJ2-3,.,TRBV4-3,TGCGCCAGCAGCCAAGAGGGTCTGAATACGCAGTATTTT,CASSQEGLNTQYF
TRBD2,TRBJ2-7,.,TRBV6-5,TGTGCCAGCAGACCCGACTCAGCGGGGACCTACGAGCAGTACTTC,CASRPDSAGTYEQYF
TRBD2,TRBJ2-1,.,TRBV12-5,TGTGCTAGTGCCTCTTTTTCGGGAGGGCCCGACAATGAGCAGTTCTTC,CASASFSGGPDNEQFF
TRBD2,TRBJ2-3,.,TRBV19,TGTGCCAGTAGTATGGGGGACTACGGGGATACGCAGTATTTT,CASSMGDYGDTQYF
.,TRBJ1-2,.,TRBV5-4,TGTGCCAGCAGCTTGGACGGGCTTGGAGGCTACACCTTC,CASSLDGLGGYTF
.,TRBJ2-5,.,TRBV6-6,TGTGCCAGCAGCGGTGGGGGGAGGGAGACCCAGTACTTC,CASSGGGRETQYF
.,TRBJ2-3,.,TRBV29-1,TGCAGCGTTGACCGTGGTAGCACAGATACGCAGTATTTT,CSVDRGSTDTQYF
TRBD1,TRBJ2-1,.,TRBV5-6,TGTGCCAGCAGCTTCCGGAGGACAGGGGGCCCTCCTGAGCAGTTCTTC,CASSFRRTGGPPEQFF
.,TRBJ2-3,.,TRBV7-3,TGTGCCAGCAGCGCGGGACAAAGAGAGTACACAGATACGCAGTATTTT,CASSAGQREYTDTQYF
.,TRBJ2-1,.,TRBV19,TGTGCCAGTAGTATAAGGGGGGCGGGCTCCTACAATGAGCAGTTCTTC,CASSIRGAGSYNEQFF
TRBD1,TRBJ1-1,.,TRBV7-3,TGTGCCAGCAGCTCCACGACAGGGGGCGTCACTGAAGCTTTCTTT,CASSSTTGGVTEAFF
.,TRBJ1-1,.,TRBV6-6,TGTGCCAGCAGTTTCGAAAGCAGGAACACTGAAGCTTTCTTT,CASSFESRNTEAFF
.,TRBJ2-1,once,TRBV10-3,TGTGCCATCAGTGAATCGGAGAAGCAGTTCTTC,CAISESEKQFF
TRBD2,TRBJ2-7,.,TRBV7-8,TGTGCCAGCAGCCTCTCGGGGACTAGCATTCCCTACGAGCAGTACTTC,CASSLSGTSIPYEQYF
TRBD2,TRBJ2-2,.,TRBV5-1,TGCGCCAGCACCTCGGGGGGGGCGAACACCGGGGAGCTGTTTTTT,CASTSGGANTGELFF
.,TRBJ1-2,.,TRBV9,TGTGCCAGCAGTCCCGAGGGGGTAACAGTGTATGGCTACACCTTC,CASSPEGVTVYGYTF
TRBD1,TRBJ1-3,few,TRBV19,TGTGCCACTCTACCGGGACAGGTCTCTGGAAACACCATATATTTT,CATLPGQVSGNTIYF
TRBD1,TRBJ2-7,.,TRBV11-2,TGTGCCAGCAGCTTAACAACATTCCGGACAGGGAATGTATACGAGCAGTACTTC,CASSLTTFRTGNVYEQYF
.,TRBJ2-1,.,TRBV5-8,TGTGCCAGCAGCTTCCGAGGCTCCTACAATGAGCAGTTCTTC,CASSFRGSYNEQFF
.,TRBJ1-1,.,TRBV6-5,TGTGCCAGCAGTTACTCGAAACAGGGGAACACTGAAGCTTTCTTT,CASSYSKQGNTEAFF
.,TRBJ2-3,.,TRBV9,TGTGCCAGCAACACGTTCGGGGGGCCGGATACGCAGTATTTT,CASNTFGGPDTQYF
.,TRBJ2-5,.,TRBV5-3,TGTGCCAGAAGCTTGTGCGGGACACGCCAAGAGACCCAGTACTTC,CARSLCGTRQETQYF
TRBD1,TRBJ1-2,.,TRBV5-4,TGTGCCAGCAGCTCGGGCAAGGGGGCGGAAGGCATCTATGGCTACACCTTC,CASSSGKGAEGIYGYTF
TRBD1,TRBJ1-6,.,TRBV18,TGTGCCAGCTCACCGGGGACAGGGTCCACACCCCTCCACTTT,CASSPGTGSTPLHF
TRBD2,TRBJ2-3,.,TRBV5-1,TGCGCCAGCAGCTTTTTGCTAGCGGGGGGGCCCAGTACGCAGTATTTT,CASSFLLAGGPSTQYF
.,TRBJ2-7,.,TRBV27,TGTGCCAGCAGTTGGCCCTACGAGCAGTACTTC,CASSWPYEQYF
TRBD1,TRBJ2-2,.,TRBV10-1,TGCGCCAGCAGTCAGGACAGGGAGACCCCTAAAAACACCGGGGAGCTGTTTTTT,CASSQDRETPKNTGELFF
.,TRBJ2-5,.,TRBV6-1,TGTGCCAGCAGCCTGGGGGCAAGAGGTCAAGAGACCCAGTACTTC,CASSLGARGQETQYF
.,TRBJ2-1,.,TRBV2,TGTGCCAGCAAAAGGGACAATGAGCAGTTCTTC,CASKRDNEQFF
TRBD1,TRBJ2-1,.,TRBV5-1,TGCGCCAGCAGCGTATCCGGACAGGGCGTAAATGAGCAGTTCTTC,CASSVSGQGVNEQFF
TRBD1,TRBJ1-1,.,TRBV5-1,TGCGCCAGCAGCTCCCAGGGGGGAAACACTGAAGCTTTCTTT,CASSSQGGNTEAFF
.,TRBJ2-2,once,TRBV2,TGTGCCGGCCGGGGAGACACGCCCGGGGAGCTGTTTTTT,CAGRGDTPGELFF
TRBD2,TRBJ2-7,.,TRBV7-6,TGTGCCAGCAGCTTAGCTTTAGCGGGGGGGTACTCCTACGAGCAGTACTTC,CASSLALAGGYSYEQYF
.,TRBJ2-7,.,TRBV18,TGTGCCAGCTCACCACAAACAGCTTCCTACGAGCAGTACTTC,CASSPQTASYEQYF
.,TRBJ2-3,few,TRBV5-4,TGTGCCAGCAGCTTGACAGGCACAGATACGCAGTATTTT,CASSLTGTDTQYF
TRBD1,TRBJ2-5,.,TRBV25-1,TGTGCCAGCAGTGAAGGACAGGGGTTCCAAGAGACCCAGTACTTC,CASSEGQGFQETQYF
.,TRBJ1-2,.,TRBV4-2,TGTGCCAGCAGCCAAGGCGGGGGCTACACCTTC,CASSQGGGYTF
TRBD2,TRBJ2-5,.,TRBV5-8,TGTGCCAGCAGCTTGGTTTTCGGGACTACACAAGAGACCCAGTACTTC,CASSLVFGTTQETQYF
TRBD2,TRBJ2-6,.,TRBV5-6,TGTGCCAGCAGCTTGGTCTCGGGGGGTTCTGGAGCCAACGTCCTGACTTTC,CASSLVSGGSGANVLTF
.,TRBJ2-7,.,TRBV5-1,TGCGCCAGCAGCTTGGAAGCTCTAGCTGGTGAGCAGTACTTC,CASSLEALAGEQYF
TRBD1,TRBJ2-7,.,TRBV28,TGTGCCAGCAGTTTCGCCGGGACAGGCTCGGGGGAGCAGTACTTC,CASSFAGTGSGEQYF
TRBD1,TRBJ1-2,.,TRBV10-3,TGTGCCATCAGCCGTGGACAGGAGCCGGTCACCTTC,CAISRGQEPVTF
.,TRBJ2-6,.,TRBV9,TGTGCCAGCAGCGTAGCTCCTGGGGCCAACGTCCTGACTTTC,CASSVAPGANVLTF
TRBD1,TRBJ2-3,.,TRBV10-2,TGCGCCAGCAGTGAAGGGTACAGGGGAACAGATACGCAGTATTTT,CASSEGYRGTDTQYF
TRBD2,TRBJ2-3,.,TRBV7-2,TGTGCCAGCAGTTGGAGCGGGGTCAGCACAGATACGCAGTATTTT,CASSWSGVSTDTQYF
.,TRBJ1-2,.,TRBV29-1,TGCAGCGTGGAGAGACAGACAAAGACCCATGGCTACACCTTC,CSVERQTKTHGYTF